Included here is one TCR beta chain sequence, with context. The antigen remains undetermined. This sample also contains other DNA sequences that code for the same CDR3. The data were produced by immunoSEQ multiplex PCR, yet TCRdb's version contains in-frame clones alone and is incomplete. Of about 2,500,000 clones detected, more than 90% appear once; the ten largest clones hold around 0.14%. The data stem from a study of shared clonotypes between healthy human individuals. The CDR3 is 12 amino acids. CDR1 is SEHNR and CDR2 is FQNEAQ in the germline V gene (reference sequence). Trimming left V 1 base short and J 5 bases short, with 3 bases between. Study-wide points: Researchers sampled blood only, noting tissue repertoires likely differ. Deeper or shallower sequencing was expected to change how clonotypes are shared among donors.

This TCR was sampled from a man between 18 and 29 years old in good health. Specimen: naive CD4+ T cells sorted from blood. Subset in this sample: CD45RA+ positively selected. This chain uses TRBV7-9 with TRBJ1-5; D uncertain. CDR3 sequence: CASSLEDQPQHF. The CDR3 bases are TGTGCCAGCAGCTTAGAAGATCAGCCCCAGCATTTT.